What follows is one TCR beta chain and its context. No antigen is known for it. Primers: 60 Vbeta forward and 13 Jbeta reverse. Repertoires were generated with immunoSEQ multiplex PCR, while TCRdb's copy carries only in-frame clones and drops some. The data show a few hundred thousand clones, about 83% seen once. The germline CDR1 and CDR2 sequences are KGHSH and LQKENI. V lost 3 bases to trimming and J lost 4 bases, with 12 bases between them. CDR3 length: 14 amino acids. The data belong to a study of cytomegalovirus exposure and HLA in healthy donors. Study results and limitations: Among TCR beta chains, those listed as cytomegalovirus-associated numbered fewer than 200. Most subjects' HLA-A and HLA-B alleles were reportedly predicted from TCR beta sequences.

The chain has TRBV18 and TRBJ1-2, with D possibly being TRBD1 (5 bases). Sequences were obtained from PBMCs. The receptor comes from a man between 40 and 49 years old in good health and CMV-seronegative. The CDR3 DNA reads as TGTGCCAGCTCACCTCCTGGACATGCCTATGGCTACACCTTC. It specifies CASSPPGHAYGYTF.